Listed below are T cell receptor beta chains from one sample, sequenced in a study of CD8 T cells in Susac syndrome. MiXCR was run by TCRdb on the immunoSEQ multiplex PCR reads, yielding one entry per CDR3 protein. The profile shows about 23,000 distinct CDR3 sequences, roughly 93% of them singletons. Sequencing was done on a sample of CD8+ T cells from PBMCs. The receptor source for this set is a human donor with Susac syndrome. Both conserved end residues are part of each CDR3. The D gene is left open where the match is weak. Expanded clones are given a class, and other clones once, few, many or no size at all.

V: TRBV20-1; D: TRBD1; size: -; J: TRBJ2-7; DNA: TGCAGTGCCGCCGGGACAGGGTCCTACGAGCAGTACTTC; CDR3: CSAAGTGSYEQYF
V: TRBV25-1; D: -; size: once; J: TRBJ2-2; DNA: TGTGCCAGCAGTGAATTTAACACCGGGGAGCTGTTTTTT; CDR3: CASSEFNTGELFF
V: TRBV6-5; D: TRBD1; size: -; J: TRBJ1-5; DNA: TGTGCCAGCAGTTACGGGGCGCAGGGGGCGAAGCATCAGCCCCAGCATTTT; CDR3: CASSYGAQGAKHQPQHF
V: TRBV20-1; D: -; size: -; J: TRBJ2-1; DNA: TGCAGTGCTAGGGGGGGTGAGCAGTTCTTC; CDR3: CSARGGEQFF
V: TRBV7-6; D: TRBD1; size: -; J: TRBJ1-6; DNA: TGTGCCAGCAGCTGGGGACAGGGGAAAAATTCACCCCTCCACTTT; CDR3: CASSWGQGKNSPLHF
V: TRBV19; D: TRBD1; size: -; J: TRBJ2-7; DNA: TGTGCCACGCGCTGGGACAGGGGATCAGACGAGCAGTACTTC; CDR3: CATRWDRGSDEQYF
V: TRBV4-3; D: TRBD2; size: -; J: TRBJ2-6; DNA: TGCGCCAGCACCCTGGGACTAGCTGGGGCCAACGTCCTGACTTTC; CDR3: CASTLGLAGANVLTF
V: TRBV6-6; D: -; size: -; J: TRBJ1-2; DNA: TGTGCCAGCCCCGAGAGGGACAACCCTAACTATGGCTACACCTTC; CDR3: CASPERDNPNYGYTF
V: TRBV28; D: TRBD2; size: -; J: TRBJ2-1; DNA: TGTGCCAGCAGCCCCCTAGCGGGGGGCAATGAGCAGTTCTTC; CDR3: CASSPLAGGNEQFF
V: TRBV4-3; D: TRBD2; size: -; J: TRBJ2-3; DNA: TGCGCCAGCAGCTACTCTGCGGCGGGGGGGATGGCAGATACGCAGTATTTT; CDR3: CASSYSAAGGMADTQYF
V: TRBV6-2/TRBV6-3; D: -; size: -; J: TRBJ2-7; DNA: TGTGCCAGCAGTTACCTTGGACAGCCCCTCTACGAGCAGTACTTC; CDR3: CASSYLGQPLYEQYF
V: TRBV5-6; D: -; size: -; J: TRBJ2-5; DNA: TGTGCCAGCAGCTTGGGACAGGGACTAGAGACCCAGTACTTC; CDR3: CASSLGQGLETQYF
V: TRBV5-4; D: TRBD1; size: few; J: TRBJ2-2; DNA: TGTGCCAGCAGCCCGGGACAGGGAGGCGGGGAGCTGTTTTTT; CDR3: CASSPGQGGGELFF
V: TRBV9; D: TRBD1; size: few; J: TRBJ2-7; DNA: TGTGCCAGCAGCGTGACCGGACAGGGTAACTACGAGCAGTACTTC; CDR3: CASSVTGQGNYEQYF
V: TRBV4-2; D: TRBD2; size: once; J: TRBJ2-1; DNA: TGTGCCAGCAGCCCCTCCTGGACTAGTTGGAAACACAATGAGCAGTTCTTC; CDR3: CASSPSWTSWKHNEQFF
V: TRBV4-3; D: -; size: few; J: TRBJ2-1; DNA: TGCGCCAGCAGCCAAGGGTTAGAAAAAAATGAGCAGTTCTTC; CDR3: CASSQGLEKNEQFF
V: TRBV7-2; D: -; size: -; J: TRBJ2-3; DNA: TGTGCCAGCAGCTTCATAACAGATACGCAGTATTTT; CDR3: CASSFITDTQYF
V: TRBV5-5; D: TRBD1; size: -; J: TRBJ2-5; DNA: TGTGCCAGCAGCTTGGAATTTACCGGGACAGGGAGAGAGACCCAGTACTTC; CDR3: CASSLEFTGTGRETQYF
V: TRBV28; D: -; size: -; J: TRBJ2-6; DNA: TGTGCCAGCACCCGTTCAGGGGCTGGGGCCAACGTCCTGACTTTC; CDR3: CASTRSGAGANVLTF
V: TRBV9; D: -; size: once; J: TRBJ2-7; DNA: TGTGCCAGCAGCGAAGGAGCGGCGATTCACGAGCAGTACTTC; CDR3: CASSEGAAIHEQYF
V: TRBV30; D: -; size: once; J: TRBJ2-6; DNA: TGTGCCTGGACCCCAGGGGTAGGGGCCAACGTCCTGACTTTC; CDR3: CAWTPGVGANVLTF
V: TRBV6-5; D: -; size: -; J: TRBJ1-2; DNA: TGTGCCAGCAGTGTGGCAGGATATGGCTACACCTTC; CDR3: CASSVAGYGYTF
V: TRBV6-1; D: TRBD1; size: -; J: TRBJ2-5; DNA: TGTGCCAGCAGTGAAGCGACAGGGCTCCAAGAGACCCAGTACTTC; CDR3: CASSEATGLQETQYF
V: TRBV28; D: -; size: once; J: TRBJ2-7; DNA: TGTGCCAGCAGTAGACCTATGAGCTCCTACGAGCAGTACTTC; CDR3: CASSRPMSSYEQYF
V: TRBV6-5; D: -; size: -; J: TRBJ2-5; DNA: TGTGCCAGCAGTTACTCGTGGAGGGGTGGGGAGACCCAGTACTTC; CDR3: CASSYSWRGGETQYF
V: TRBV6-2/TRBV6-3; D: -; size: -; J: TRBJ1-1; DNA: TGTGCCAGCAGTTATCAGGGGAACACTGAAGCTTTCTTT; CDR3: CASSYQGNTEAFF
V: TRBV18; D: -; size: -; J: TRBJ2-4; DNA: TGTGCCAGCCGACAGGTACCTGTAGCCAAAAACATTCAGTACTTC; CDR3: CASRQVPVAKNIQYF
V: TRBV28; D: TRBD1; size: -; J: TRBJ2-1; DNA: TGTGCCAGCAGTTTCCACATACAGGGGGACTACAATGAGCAGTTCTTC; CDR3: CASSFHIQGDYNEQFF
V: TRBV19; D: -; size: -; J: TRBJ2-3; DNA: TGTGCCAGTAACGCTAGGGGGGGCCTCGCAGATACGCAGTATTTT; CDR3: CASNARGGLADTQYF
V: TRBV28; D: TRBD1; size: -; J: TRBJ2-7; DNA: TGTGCCAGCACTATTAGGGGGACAGGGGCCCCAAGCTACGAGCAGTACTTC; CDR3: CASTIRGTGAPSYEQYF
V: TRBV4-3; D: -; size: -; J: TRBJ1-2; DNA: TGCGCCAGCAGCCAAGACCGGACTGTGCGGGGCTACACCTTC; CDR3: CASSQDRTVRGYTF
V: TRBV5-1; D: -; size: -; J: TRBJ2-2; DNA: TGCGCCAGCAGCTTGGATCCAAACACCGGGGAGCTGTTTTTT; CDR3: CASSLDPNTGELFF
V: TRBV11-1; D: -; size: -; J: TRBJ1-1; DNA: TGTGCCAGCCAAGGGGCGGTACGGACTGAAGCTTTCTTT; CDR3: CASQGAVRTEAFF
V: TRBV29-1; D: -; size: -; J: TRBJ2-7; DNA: TGCAGCGTTTCTGGGGGGCGCAGGGGCTACGAGCAGTACTTC; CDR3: CSVSGGRRGYEQYF
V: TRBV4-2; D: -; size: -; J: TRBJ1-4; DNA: TGTGCCAGCAGCGGGGGAATGGGAAAAAATGAAAAACTGTTTTTT; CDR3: CASSGGMGKNEKLFF
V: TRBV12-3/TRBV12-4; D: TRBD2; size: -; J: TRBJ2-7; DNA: TGTGCCAGCACCTGGGGGGGGAGCGACGAGCAGTACTTC; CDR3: CASTWGGSDEQYF
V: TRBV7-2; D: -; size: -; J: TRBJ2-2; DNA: TGTGCCAGCAGCTTAGCCTTGACGGGGAACACCGGGGAGCTGTTTTTT; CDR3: CASSLALTGNTGELFF
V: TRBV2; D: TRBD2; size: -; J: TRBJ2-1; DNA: TGTGCCAGCAGTTCGCAGCGGGAAAGCAATGAGCAGTTCTTC; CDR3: CASSSQRESNEQFF
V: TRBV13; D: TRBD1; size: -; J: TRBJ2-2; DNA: TGTGCCAGCAGCAACGGCTTGGACAGGGAAGACACCGGGGAGCTGTTTTTT; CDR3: CASSNGLDREDTGELFF
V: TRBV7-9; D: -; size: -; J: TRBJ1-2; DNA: TGTGCCAGCAGCGTCCTCGGGACGGCCTATGGCTACACCTTC; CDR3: CASSVLGTAYGYTF
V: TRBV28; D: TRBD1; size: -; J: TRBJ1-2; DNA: TGTGCCAGCAGTTTAAACGGACAGGGGTACTCGGGCTACACCTTC; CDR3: CASSLNGQGYSGYTF
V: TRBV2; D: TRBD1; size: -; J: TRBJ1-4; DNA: TGTGCCAGCAAGAGCGGACAGGGGCAGATTGCAACTAATGAAAAACTGTTTTTT; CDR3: CASKSGQGQIATNEKLFF